The T cell receptor (beta chain) described here comes from a study of shared clonotypes between healthy human individuals. Per the germline V gene, CDR1 is SGHRS and CDR2 is YFSETQ. The CDR3 loop spans 18 amino acids. The V gene lost 3 bases and the J gene lost 0 bases, with 22 bases spanning the gap. Sequencing used immunoSEQ multiplex PCR; TCRdb keeps in-frame clones, though not all of them. The table lists about 470,000 clones, roughly 83% of them singletons. The gene calls are TRBV5-1 and TRBJ2-7; tentative D call: TRBD1 (6 bases). This TCR derives from a woman between 35 and 50 years old in good health. Some clones in this sample may be carry-over from other donors' samples. Sequencing input: PBMCs. The DNA of the CDR3 is TGCGCCAGCAGCTCCGTACTTAACCTAGGGACAAGCTCCTACGAGCAGTACTTC. It yields the protein CASSSVLNLGTSSYEQYF.